The clone carrying this TCR beta chain was detected many times. Its antigen is as yet unknown. V lost 1 base to trimming and J lost 2 bases, with 6 bases between them. The CDR3 covers 15 residues. Germline V gene data show CDR1 as LGHDT and CDR2 as YNNKEL (reference sequence). Molecular barcoded adaptors covering alpha/delta and beta/gamma chains were used on about 390 ng RNA. TCRdb independently ran MiXCR on the reads; one entry per CDR3 protein. The data contain tens of thousands of distinct CDR3 sequences, approximately 14% of them seen just once; the ten biggest clones take up less than 70%. The source of the sample is a study of read filtering for tumor transcriptome and immune sequencing. Across the whole study: Among patients, some 17 were male and 14 female, aged 47 to 80 (mean about 72). TCR-mapped reads were about 3.5 to 10.27 million with IR-seq versus roughly 75 to 1,400 with RNA-seq.

Study outcomes and limitations: RNA-seq captured clonotypes less deeply and reliably than IR-seq.

The chain has TRBV3-1 and TRBJ2-6; unclear D gene. The clonotype was recovered from a donor aged 40 or over with multiple myeloma. Sequencing used a population of CD138-negative cells sorted from bone marrow. Here the CDR3 DNA reads TGTGCCAGCAGCCAAGGCGTAGCTGGGGCCAACGTCCTGACTTTC. Protein: CASSQGVAGANVLTF.